This T cell receptor (beta chain) was documented in a study of blood T cells in healthy people across ages. Study information: In model experiments, template switching was able to capture about one barcoded beta molecule for every two T cells that were present.

Looked up from germline, CDR1 is SGHNT and CDR2 is YENEEA. V trimming: 2 bases; J trimming: 0 bases; junction bases outside the gene matches: 3. The CDR3 runs 16 residues. Study-level findings and limits: Relative to aged donors, long-lived donors carried more naive CD4+ cells and displayed higher diversity.

As to this clonotype: Its antigen is as yet unknown.

A second PCR, run for about 7 to 11 cycles, used a sample-barcoded 5' primer plus a J-beta primer mix. TCRdb re-derived calls from the 5' RACE reads in MiXCR, one entry per CDR3 protein. The sample holds more than 1 million distinct CDR3 sequences; 45% are singletons and the top ten take over 15%. V is TRBV11-3 and J is TRBJ2-1, with TRBD2 matching 8 bases. This TCR came from a woman in her sixties in good health. The material sequenced was blood. DNA of the CDR3: TGTGCCAGCAGCTTAACTAGCGGATACTCCTACAATGAGCAGTTCTTC. Translation gives CASSLTSGYSYNEQFF.